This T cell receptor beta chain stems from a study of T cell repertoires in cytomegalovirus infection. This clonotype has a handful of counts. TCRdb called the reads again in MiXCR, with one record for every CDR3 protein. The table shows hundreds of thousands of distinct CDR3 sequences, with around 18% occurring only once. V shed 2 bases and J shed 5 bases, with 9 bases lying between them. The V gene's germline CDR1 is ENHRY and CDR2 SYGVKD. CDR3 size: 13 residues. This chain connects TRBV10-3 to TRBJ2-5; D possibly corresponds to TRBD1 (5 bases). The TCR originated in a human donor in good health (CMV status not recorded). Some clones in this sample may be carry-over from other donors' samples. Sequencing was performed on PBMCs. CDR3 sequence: CAISEGAWETQYF. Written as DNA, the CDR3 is TGTGCCATCAGTGAGGGGGCCTGGGAGACCCAGTACTTC.